This T cell receptor (beta chain) was sequenced in a study of blood T cell repertoires in COVID-19. Overall study: Acute and convalescent COVID-19 samples came from the United States, Italy and Spain. Sources were T cells, B-cell-depleted T cells, or PBMCs; the material itself was cDNA or gDNA.

Per the original data handling: Amplification of reference gene primers provided the estimated nucleated cell counts. TCRdb's table, derived via immunoSEQ multiplex PCR, lists solely in-frame clones and lacks some. V, J and clone size were drawn from that table, and D and trimming were deduced from the DNA. The table includes about 220,000 clones, 60% to 85% detected once. The CDR3 runs to 16 residues. J gave up 4 bases and V 0 bases, and 7 bases lay outside the gene matches. Germline V lookup: CDR1 SGHRS, CDR2 YFSETQ. Material: peripheral blood. The source of this sequence is a woman aged 70-85 years with acute or convalescent COVID-19. This rearrangement joins TRBV5-1 to TRBJ2-5; 9 positions match TRBD1. DNA for the CDR3: TGCGCCAGCAGCTTGGTCCCCCCGGGACAGGGAGAGACCCAGTACTTC. It codes for CASSLVPPGQGETQYF.